The present entry profiles one T cell receptor beta chain with its context. The sample is drawn from a study of CD8 T cells in Susac syndrome. The CDR3 has 13 amino acids. With 6 bases clipped from V and 7 bases from J, the junction kept 3 bases outside the gene matches. The germline V gene has CDR1 MDHEN and CDR2 SYDVKM. It was with random hexamers that about 0.45 to 1 ug RNA was reverse transcribed. Across 54 Vbeta and 13 Jbeta, TCR beta CDR3 was amplified with immunoSEQ multiplex PCR. TCRdb reanalysed the immunoSEQ multiplex PCR reads using MiXCR and keeps one entry per CDR3 protein. The sample consists of some 190,000 distinct CDR3 sequences, approximately 95% of them appearing once. Controls matched for age and sex were healthy donors. Negative magnetic isolation gave CD8+ and CD4+ cells; FACS enriched CD8+ TEMRA.

The sequence was obtained from a human donor in good health. The chain carries TRBV28 and TRBJ1-5, with 10 nucleotides matching TRBD1. The sequencing input was CD4+ T cells from PBMCs. CDR3 residues: CASRGTGEQPQHF. For the CDR3, the DNA is TGTGCCAGCAGGGGGACAGGGGAACAGCCCCAGCATTTT.